The 11 T cell receptor beta chains below all came from one sample that was sequenced in a study of cytomegalovirus exposure and HLA in healthy donors. Primers: 60 Vbeta forward and 13 Jbeta reverse. Repertoires were generated with immunoSEQ multiplex PCR, while TCRdb's copy carries only in-frame clones and drops some. The sample carries about 97,000 clones, about 79% recorded once. The specimen sequenced was PBMCs. The origin of the receptors is a male donor in good health and CMV-seropositive.

The chain combines TRBV6-1 with TRBJ2-7; 10 bases fit TRBD1. The length of the CDR3 is 14 residues. Germline V gene data show CDR1 as MNHNS and CDR2 as SASEGT. V shed 5 bases, J shed 4 bases, and the junction held 5 bases outside the gene matches. CDR3 sequence (DNA): TGTGCCAGCAGTAGAGGACAGGGGGTATACGAGCAGTACTTC. Translation: CASSRGQGVYEQYF.

The chain recombines TRBV2 with TRBJ2-7, with a possible D match to TRBD1 (6 bases). V was cut by 4 bases and J by 6 bases, with 16 bases left in between. The CDR3 runs 14 residues. CDR1 SNHLY and CDR2 FYNNEI come from the germline V gene. CDR3 coding DNA: TGTGCCAGCAGTGCCGACAGGACGGCTCGCGAGCAGTACTTC. Translation: CASSADRTAREQYF.

The chain couples TRBV10-2 to TRBJ1-1; no reliable D call. Germline V gives CDR1 WSHSY, CDR2 SAAADI. Deletions cut 11 bases from V and 0 bases from J, with 10 bases between. This CDR3 is 12 amino acids long. CDR3 sequence: CACTGLNTEAFF. The CDR3 nucleotides read TGCGCCTGCACGGGATTGAACACTGAAGCTTTCTTT.

This sequence joins TRBV10-3 and TRBJ1-2; 7 nucleotides align to TRBD1. The junction had 7 bases not matched to a gene; V was cut back by 5 bases and J by 7 bases. Looked up from germline, CDR1 is ENHRY and CDR2 is SYGVKD. This CDR3 has 13 amino acids. The CDR3 loop is CAISPTGPTGYTF. Written as DNA, the CDR3 is TGTGCCATCAGTCCGACAGGGCCCACTGGCTACACCTTC.

The J gene is TRBJ2-2, the V gene TRBV7-2; a possible D gene is TRBD2 (7 bases). With 3 bases removed from V and 6 bases from J, the gap between germline ends came to 11 bases. There are 14 residues in the CDR3. Germline loops: CDR1 SGHTA, CDR2 FQGNSA. The CDR3 loop is CASSFGGGPGELFF. CDR3 nucleotides: TGTGCCAGCAGCTTTGGGGGGGGCCCCGGGGAGCTGTTTTTT.

About this clone: The junction differs from germline at one of its ends, possibly a read error. J is TRBJ2-1 and V is TRBV15; 8 bases agree with TRBD2. CDR1 is LNHNV, CDR2 YYDKDF, per germline (reference sequence). The CDR3 length is 16 residues. The CDR3 spells CATSRAWRGAYNEQFF. The CDR3 DNA is TGTGCCACCAGTAGAGCTTGGCGGGGGGCTTACAATGAGCAGTTCTTC.

A few counts support this clone. The chain has TRBV5-8 and TRBJ1-1, with D hard to call. This CDR3 has 12 amino acids. Between the trimmed V and J ends, which lost 0 bases and 8 bases, there was a span of 8 bases. CDR1 is SGHTS, CDR2 YDEGEE, per germline. DNA for the CDR3: TGTGCCAGCAGCTTGGGGTCAGTCGAAGCTTTCTTT. Translation gives CASSLGSVEAFF.

The rearrangement uses TRBV5-1 and TRBJ1-2; 11 bases line up with TRBD1. Germline loops: CDR1 SGHRS, CDR2 YFSETQ. The trim removed 4 bases at V and 6 bases at J, leaving 2 bases unmatched. This CDR3 comprises 13 residues. CDR3 DNA: TGCGCCAGCAGCAAGGGACAGGGGGATGGCTACACCTTC. Amino acids: CASSKGQGDGYTF.

The genes are TRBV2 and TRBJ2-7; D is unclear. The CDR3 spans 12 residues. From germline, CDR1 is SNHLY and CDR2 FYNNEI. Trimming took 5 bases from V and 2 from J, leaving 7 bases between them. The CDR3 DNA reads TGTGCCAGCAGTCCTCGGGCCTACGAGCAGTACTTC. This codes for CASSPRAYEQYF.

V gene TRBV15 combines with J gene TRBJ2-5; 9 bases match TRBD1. Germline V gene data show CDR1 as LNHNV and CDR2 as YYDKDF (reference sequence). The CDR3 covers 14 residues. The V and J ends lost 2 bases and 5 bases, in that order; junction bases with no gene match: 3. In nucleotides, the CDR3 is TGTGCCACCAGCAGAAGGGACAGGGTTGAGACCCAGTACTTC. This codes for CATSRRDRVETQYF.

With regard to this clone: The junction and the germline gene differ at one end; a read error may be behind it. The chain has TRBV7-7 and TRBJ2-3; 8 nucleotides match TRBD2. The CDR3 is 16 amino acids. Germline V gene sequence: CDR1 SSHAT, CDR2 FNYEAQ (reference sequence). CDR3 in DNA: TGTGCTAGCAGTTCCCGGGGTAGCGGGGGCACAGATACGCAGTATTTT. Translating gives CASSSRGSGGTDTQYF.